Each of the 7 T cell receptor beta chains below was sequenced from the same sample in a study of T-cell memory formation after mild COVID-19. TCRdb processed the 5' RACE reads anew with MiXCR; each CDR3 protein has one entry. The sample gives 300,000 to 400,000 distinct CDR3 sequences, roughly 15% of which show up once; 20% to 25% is in the top ten. Sequencing was carried out using PBMCs or a T cell subset sorted from them (not recorded which). These receptors were collected from a man younger than 35 who had mild COVID-19 (a few samples of this study predate the infection). Cell type and time point are not known.

This chain links TRBV6-6 with TRBJ2-1, with D possibly being TRBD1 (6 bases). This CDR3 spans 17 amino acids. The ends were cut back, 2 bases at V and 0 bases at J, with 14 bases in the middle. The germline V gene encodes CDR1 MNHNY and CDR2 SVGAGI (reference sequence). The CDR3 nucleotides read TGTGCCAGCAGTTACGGGGTTACAGGGACCTCCTACAATGAGCAGTTCTTC. As protein: CASSYGVTGTSYNEQFF.

This clonotype was observed a handful of times. This chain connects TRBV6-2 or TRBV6-3 to TRBJ2-1; 8 bases are a match to TRBD2. This CDR3 has 15 residues. V lost 7 bases, J lost 4 bases, and 9 bases stayed unmatched. Germline values: CDR1 MNHEY, CDR2 SVGEGT. The CDR3 DNA reads TGTGCCAGCATGTCCGGGGGGGCATCGTACAATGAGCAGTTCTTC. Protein: CASMSGGASYNEQFF.

This clonotype was counted between two and nine times. The chain joins TRBV7-9 to TRBJ2-7, with D perhaps matching TRBD1 or TRBD2 (5 bases each). The ends were cut back, 5 bases at V and 7 bases at J, with 18 bases in the middle. The V gene's germline CDR1 is SEHNR and CDR2 FQNEAQ (reference sequence). The CDR3 contains 14 residues. CDR3: CASSPGRVSWEQYV. The CDR3, as DNA: TGTGCCAGCAGCCCGGGGCGGGTTTCATGGGAGCAGTACGTC.

This clonotype has just a few counts. This chain uses TRBV3-1 with TRBJ1-1, with D perhaps TRBD1 (5 bases). Trimming took off 2 bases at V and 0 bases at J, with 13 bases between the two ends. The CDR3 totals 16 residues. The germline V gene has CDR1 LGHDT and CDR2 YNNKEL (reference sequence). CDR3 DNA: TGTGCCAGCAGCCAAATCTGGGGCGGGATGAACACTGAAGCTTTCTTT. This encodes CASSQIWGGMNTEAFF.

This clonotype was seen a handful of times. This chain joins TRBV11-2 and TRBJ1-1; a possible D gene is TRBD1 (5 bases). CDR3 length equals 14 residues. Germline V CDR1 and CDR2: SGHAT, FQNNGV. V was trimmed by 6 bases and J by 4 bases, leaving 15 bases between them. CDR3 residues: CASREPRGGTEAFF. Written as DNA, the CDR3 is TGTGCCAGCAGGGAACCGCGGGGGGGCACTGAAGCTTTCTTT.

The chain is built from TRBV20-1 and TRBJ1-6, with a tentative D call TRBD1 (6 bases). The CDR3 is 14 amino acids. Germline V lookup: CDR1 DFQATT, CDR2 SNEGSKA (reference sequence). V was pared by 0 bases and J by 8 bases, with 11 bases between. CDR3 protein: CSARDGQGHSPLHF. The CDR3 DNA is TGCAGTGCTAGAGATGGGCAGGGGCATTCACCCCTCCACTTT.

This clonotype appeared many times. The chain uses TRBV4-1 and TRBJ2-5; D may be TRBD2 (6 bases). This CDR3 has 14 amino acids. Germline values: CDR1 MGHRA, CDR2 YSYEKL. The ends were cut back, 6 bases at V and 4 bases at J, with 15 bases in the middle. DNA of the CDR3: TGCGCCAGCAGTATTTCAGGGCGGGGAGAGACCCAGTACTTC. This codes for CASSISGRGETQYF.